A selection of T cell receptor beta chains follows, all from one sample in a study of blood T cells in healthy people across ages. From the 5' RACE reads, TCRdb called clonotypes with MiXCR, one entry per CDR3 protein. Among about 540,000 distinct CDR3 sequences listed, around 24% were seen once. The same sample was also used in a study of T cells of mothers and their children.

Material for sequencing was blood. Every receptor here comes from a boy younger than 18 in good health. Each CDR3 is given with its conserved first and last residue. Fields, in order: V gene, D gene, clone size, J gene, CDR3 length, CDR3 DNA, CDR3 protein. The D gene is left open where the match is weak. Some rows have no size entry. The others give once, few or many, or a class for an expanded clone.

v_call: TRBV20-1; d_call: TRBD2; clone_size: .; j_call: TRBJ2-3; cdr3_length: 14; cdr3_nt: TGCAGTGCTAGCGGGGGGGGGATCGTCGATACGCAGTATTTT; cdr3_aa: CSASGGGIVDTQYF
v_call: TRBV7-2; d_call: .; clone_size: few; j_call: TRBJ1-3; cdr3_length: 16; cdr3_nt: TGTGCCAGCAGCCCCCAGGGAGGTGTCGGTGGAAACACCATATATTTT; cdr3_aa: CASSPQGGVGGNTIYF
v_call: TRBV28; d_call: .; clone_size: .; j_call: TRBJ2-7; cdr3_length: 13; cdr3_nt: TGTGCCAGCAGGGGGCCCGACCGTTACGAGCAGTACTTC; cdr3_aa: CASRGPDRYEQYF
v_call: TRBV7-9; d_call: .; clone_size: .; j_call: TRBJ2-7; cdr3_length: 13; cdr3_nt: TGTGCCAGCAGCTTAGGCTCAAGAGGGGAGCAGTACTTC; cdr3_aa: CASSLGSRGEQYF
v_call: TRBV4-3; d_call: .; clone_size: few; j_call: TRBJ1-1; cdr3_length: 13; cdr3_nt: TGCGCCAGCAGCCAAGGGGCGAACACTGAAGCTTTCTTT; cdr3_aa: CASSQGANTEAFF
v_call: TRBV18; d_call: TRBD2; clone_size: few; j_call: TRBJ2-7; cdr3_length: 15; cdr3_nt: TGTGCCAGCTCACCTGCCGGGAGGGCTTACTACGAGCAGTACTTC; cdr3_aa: CASSPAGRAYYEQYF
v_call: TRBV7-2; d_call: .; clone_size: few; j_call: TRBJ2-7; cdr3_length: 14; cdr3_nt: TGTGCCACCATGTTTGGGGGGCCCTTTAGTGAGCAGTACTTC; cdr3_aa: CATMFGGPFSEQYF
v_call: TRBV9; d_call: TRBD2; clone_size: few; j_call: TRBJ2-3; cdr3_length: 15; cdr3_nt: TGTGCCAGCAGCGTAGAACCGGGAGGATCAGATACGCAGTATTTT; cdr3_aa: CASSVEPGGSDTQYF
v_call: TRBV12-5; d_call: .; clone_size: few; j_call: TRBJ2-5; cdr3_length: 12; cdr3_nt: TGTGCTAGTGGTTTCGGGGGCGAGACCCAGTACTTC; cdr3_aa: CASGFGGETQYF
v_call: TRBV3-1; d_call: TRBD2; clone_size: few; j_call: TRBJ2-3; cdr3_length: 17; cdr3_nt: TGTGCCAGCAGCCAAAGAATGGGCGGGAGAAGGACAGATACGCAGTATTTT; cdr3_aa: CASSQRMGGRRTDTQYF
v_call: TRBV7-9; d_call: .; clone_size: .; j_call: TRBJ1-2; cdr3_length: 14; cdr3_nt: TGTGCCAGCAGCTTAGCCGACAGGAAGCATGGCTACACCTTC; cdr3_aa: CASSLADRKHGYTF
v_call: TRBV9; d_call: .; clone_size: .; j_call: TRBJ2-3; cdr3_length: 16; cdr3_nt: TGTGCCAGCAGCGTAGCTGGGGGCATCGGCACAGATACGCAGTATTTT; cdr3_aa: CASSVAGGIGTDTQYF
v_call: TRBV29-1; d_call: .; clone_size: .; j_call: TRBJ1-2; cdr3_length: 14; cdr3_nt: TGCAGCGTTGGAGGACAGACAAATGACCTTGGCTACACCTTC; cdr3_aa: CSVGGQTNDLGYTF
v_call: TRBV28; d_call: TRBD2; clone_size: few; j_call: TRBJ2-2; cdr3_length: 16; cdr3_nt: TGTGCCAGCTGCCCCGTAGGACTAGGTGTCATCGGGGAACTGTTTTTT; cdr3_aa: CASCPVGLGVIGELFF
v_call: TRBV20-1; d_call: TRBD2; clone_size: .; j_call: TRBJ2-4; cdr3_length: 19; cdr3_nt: TGCAGTGCTGGTGGGGAGACTAGCGGGAGGCAGTCGGGCAAAAACATTCAGTACTTC; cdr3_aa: CSAGGETSGRQSGKNIQYF
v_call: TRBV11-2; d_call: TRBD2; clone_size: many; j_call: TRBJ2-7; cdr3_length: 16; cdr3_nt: TGTGCCAGCAGCTACACCTCCGGAGCGGGAGGCTACGAGCAGTACTTC; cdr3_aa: CASSYTSGAGGYEQYF
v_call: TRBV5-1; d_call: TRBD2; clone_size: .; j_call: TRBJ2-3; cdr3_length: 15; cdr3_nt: TGCGCCAGCAGTTTGGGGCTAGCGGGAGAGGATACGCAGTATTTT; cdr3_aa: CASSLGLAGEDTQYF
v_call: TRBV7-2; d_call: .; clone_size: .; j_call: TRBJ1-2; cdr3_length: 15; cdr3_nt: TGTGCCAGCAGCTTAGGGCAAAGGCGGTCATATGGCTACACCTTC; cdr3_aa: CASSLGQRRSYGYTF
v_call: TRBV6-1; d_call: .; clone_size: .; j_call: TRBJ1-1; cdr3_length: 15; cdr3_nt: TGTGCCAGCAGTCCACGACAACCCCCGAACACTGAAGCTTTCTTT; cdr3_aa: CASSPRQPPNTEAFF
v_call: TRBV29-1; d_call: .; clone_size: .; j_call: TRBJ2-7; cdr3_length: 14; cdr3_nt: TGCAGCGTTGAAGATGGACTGGGGTCCGACGAGCAGTACTTC; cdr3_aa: CSVEDGLGSDEQYF
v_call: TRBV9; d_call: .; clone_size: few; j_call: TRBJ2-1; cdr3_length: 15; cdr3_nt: TGTGCCAGCAGCGTAGGGCTGGGCTCCTACAATGAGCAGTTCTTC; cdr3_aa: CASSVGLGSYNEQFF
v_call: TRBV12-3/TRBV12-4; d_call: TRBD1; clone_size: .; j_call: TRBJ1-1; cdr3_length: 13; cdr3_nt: TGTGCCAGCAGTTTAGCAGGGGGCAATGAAGCTTTCTTT; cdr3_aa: CASSLAGGNEAFF
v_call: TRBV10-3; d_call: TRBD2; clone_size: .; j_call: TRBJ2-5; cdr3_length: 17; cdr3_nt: TGTGCCATCAGTCCCTCCGGGACTAGCAGTAGCCAAGAGACCCAGTACTTC; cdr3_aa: CAISPSGTSSSQETQYF
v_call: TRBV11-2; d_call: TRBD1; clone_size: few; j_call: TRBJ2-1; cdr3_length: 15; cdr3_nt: TGTGCCAGCAGCTGGGGGACAGCATCTCACGATGAGCAGTTCTTC; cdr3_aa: CASSWGTASHDEQFF
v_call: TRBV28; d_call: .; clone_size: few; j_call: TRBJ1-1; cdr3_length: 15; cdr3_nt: TGTGCCAGCAGTCCCCCCGGGGGCATGAACACTGAAGCTTTCTTT; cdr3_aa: CASSPPGGMNTEAFF
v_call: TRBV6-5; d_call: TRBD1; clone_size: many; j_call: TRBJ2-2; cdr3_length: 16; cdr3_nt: TGTGCCAGCGCTGACCTACAGGGGACACTTTCCGGGGAGCTGTTTTTT; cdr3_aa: CASADLQGTLSGELFF
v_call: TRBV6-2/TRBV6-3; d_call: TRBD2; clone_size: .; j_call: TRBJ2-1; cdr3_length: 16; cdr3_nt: TGTGCCAGCAGTGATGGGCTAGCGGGGGCCTACAATGAGCAGTTCTTC; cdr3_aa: CASSDGLAGAYNEQFF
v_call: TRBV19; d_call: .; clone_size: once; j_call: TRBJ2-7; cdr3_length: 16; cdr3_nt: TGTGCCAGTAGTATTCAGCCGCAGGGCCCTTCCTACGAGCAGTACTTC; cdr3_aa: CASSIQPQGPSYEQYF
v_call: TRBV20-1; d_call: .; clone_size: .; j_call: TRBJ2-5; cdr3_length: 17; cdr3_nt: TGCAGTGCTAGGGTCCCGGCCGAAGTGGGGGGTTATGAGACCCAGTACTTC; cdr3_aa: CSARVPAEVGGYETQYF
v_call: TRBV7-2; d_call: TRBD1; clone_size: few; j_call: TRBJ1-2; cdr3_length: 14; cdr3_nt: TGTGCCAGCAGCTTAGTAGGGACAGGGAATGGCTACACCTTC; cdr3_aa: CASSLVGTGNGYTF
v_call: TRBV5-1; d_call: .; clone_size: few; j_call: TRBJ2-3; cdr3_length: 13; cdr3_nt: TGCGCCAGCAGTCGAGAAGACGCAGATACGCAGTATTTT; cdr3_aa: CASSREDADTQYF
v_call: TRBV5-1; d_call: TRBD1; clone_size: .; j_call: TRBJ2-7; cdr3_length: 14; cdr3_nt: TGCGCCAGCAGGTATGGACAGGATTCCTACGAGCAGTACTTC; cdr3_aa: CASRYGQDSYEQYF
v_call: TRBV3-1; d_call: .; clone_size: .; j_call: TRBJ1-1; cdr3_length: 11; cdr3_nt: TGTGCCAGCAGCCACGCGGCGCTGAATTTCTTT; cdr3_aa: CASSHAALNFF
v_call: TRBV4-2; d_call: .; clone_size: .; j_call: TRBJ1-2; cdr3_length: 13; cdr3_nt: TGTGCCAGCAGCCAAGCGGTTTTTGCTCGCTACACCTTC; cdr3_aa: CASSQAVFARYTF
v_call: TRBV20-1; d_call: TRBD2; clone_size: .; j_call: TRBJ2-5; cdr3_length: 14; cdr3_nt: TGCGCTGCCCGCCCGGGACTAAGCCAAGAGACCCAGTACTTC; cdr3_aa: CAARPGLSQETQYF
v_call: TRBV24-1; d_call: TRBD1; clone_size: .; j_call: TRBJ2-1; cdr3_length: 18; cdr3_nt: TGTGCCACCAGTGATTTCCGACAGGGTAAAATCTCCTACAATGAGCAGTTCTTC; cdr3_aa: CATSDFRQGKISYNEQFF
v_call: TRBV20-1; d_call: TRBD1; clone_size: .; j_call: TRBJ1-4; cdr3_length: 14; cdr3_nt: TGCAGTGCTAGGGGAGGGGGCGCCGGCGAAAAACTGTTTTTT; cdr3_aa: CSARGGGAGEKLFF
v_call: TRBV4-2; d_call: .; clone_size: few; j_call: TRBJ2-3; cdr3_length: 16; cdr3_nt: TGTGCCAGCAGCCAAGCTTCGGGAGCCATCACAGATACGCAGTATTTT; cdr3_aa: CASSQASGAITDTQYF
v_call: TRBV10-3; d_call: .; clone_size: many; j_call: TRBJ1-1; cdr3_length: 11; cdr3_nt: TGTGCCATCAGTGGGGGGACTGAAGCTTTCTTT; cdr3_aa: CAISGGTEAFF
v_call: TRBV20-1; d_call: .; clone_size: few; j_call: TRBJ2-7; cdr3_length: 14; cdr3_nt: TGCAGTGCTAGAGACCACGCCCGGTCCTACGAGCAGTACTTC; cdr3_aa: CSARDHARSYEQYF
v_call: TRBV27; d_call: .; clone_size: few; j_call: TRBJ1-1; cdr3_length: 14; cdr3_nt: TGTGCCAGCAGTTCGCCCGGCCGGAATGCTGAAGCTTTCTTT; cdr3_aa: CASSSPGRNAEAFF
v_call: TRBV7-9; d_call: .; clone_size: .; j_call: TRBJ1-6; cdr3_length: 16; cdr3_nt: TGTGCCAGCAGCGGAGCGGTAGAGCTTTGGGGCTCACCCCTCCACTTT; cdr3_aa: CASSGAVELWGSPLHF
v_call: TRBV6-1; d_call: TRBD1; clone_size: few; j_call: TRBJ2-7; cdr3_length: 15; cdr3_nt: TGTGCCAGCAACCCCGGGACAGGGACCTCCTACGAGCAGTACTTC; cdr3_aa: CASNPGTGTSYEQYF
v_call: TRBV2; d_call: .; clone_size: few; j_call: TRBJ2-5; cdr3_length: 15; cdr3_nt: TGTGCCAGCAGTGACCCGGGGCAGCCCCAAGAGACCCAGTACTTC; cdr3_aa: CASSDPGQPQETQYF
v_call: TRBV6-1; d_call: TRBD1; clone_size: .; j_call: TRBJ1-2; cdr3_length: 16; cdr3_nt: TGTGCCAGCAGTGAATTTCCGGGACAGGGGACCAATGGCTACACCTTC; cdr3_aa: CASSEFPGQGTNGYTF
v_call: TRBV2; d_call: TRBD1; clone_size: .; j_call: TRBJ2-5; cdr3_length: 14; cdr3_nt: TGTGCCAGCAGTCGGGACAGGGTTTGGGAGACCCAGTACTTC; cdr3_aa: CASSRDRVWETQYF
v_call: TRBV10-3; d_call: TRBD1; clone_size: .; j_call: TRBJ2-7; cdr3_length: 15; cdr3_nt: TGTGCCATCAGTGTAGGGGGCGATGCGGGCCACGAGCAGTACTTC; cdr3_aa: CAISVGGDAGHEQYF
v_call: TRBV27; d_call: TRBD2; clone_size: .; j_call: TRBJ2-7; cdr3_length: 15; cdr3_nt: TGTGCCAGCAGTTTGGACGGGACTAGCGGGAGGGAGCAGTACTTC; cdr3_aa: CASSLDGTSGREQYF
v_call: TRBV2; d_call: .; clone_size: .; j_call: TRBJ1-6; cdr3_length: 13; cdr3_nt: TGTGCCAGCAGTGGGCAGTTTAATTCACCCCTCCACTTT; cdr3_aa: CASSGQFNSPLHF
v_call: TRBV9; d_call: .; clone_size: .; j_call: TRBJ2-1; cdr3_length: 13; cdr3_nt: TGTGCCAGCAGCGTAGCAGAAAACAATGAGCAGTTCTTC; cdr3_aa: CASSVAENNEQFF
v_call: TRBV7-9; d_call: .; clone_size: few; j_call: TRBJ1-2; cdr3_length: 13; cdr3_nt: TGTGCCAGCAGCGTCGGGACCGCTTATGGCTACACCTTC; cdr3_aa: CASSVGTAYGYTF
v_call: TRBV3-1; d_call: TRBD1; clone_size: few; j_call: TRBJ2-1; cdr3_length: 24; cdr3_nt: TGTGCCAGCAGCCAAGGGGTGGGGGTGAGAGACAGGGACCATCTCCCAATCTACTACAATGAGCAGTTCTTC; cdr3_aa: CASSQGVGVRDRDHLPIYYNEQFF
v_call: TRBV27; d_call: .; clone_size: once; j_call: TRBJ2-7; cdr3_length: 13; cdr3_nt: TGTGCCAGCAAACGGTATGAGGGCAACGAGCAGTACTTC; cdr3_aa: CASKRYEGNEQYF